This entry lists 24 T cell receptor beta chains sequenced from one sample in a study of T cells expressing NK-cell markers. With the 5' RACE reads reprocessed, TCRdb shows one record per CDR3 protein and no DNA. This table holds 150,000 or so distinct CDR3 sequences. Sequenced: blood T cells: a sorted CD56 or NKG2C T cell subset, CD4+ or CD8+ T cells, or bulk PBMC T cells (not recorded which). These receptors were collected from a woman aged 45 to 65 in good health.

The V and J genes are TRBV3-1 and TRBJ2-1; TCRdb picks TRBD2, but there is no DNA to check that call. The CDR3 contains 19 residues. CDR1 is LGHDT, CDR2 YNNKEL, per germline (reference sequence). CDR3 amino acids: CASSQDSVSGATFNNEQFF.

V is TRBV20-1 and J is TRBJ2-3; TCRdb reports TRBD1, a call that lacks DNA to check it against. The V gene's germline CDR1 is DFQATT and CDR2 SNEGSKA (reference sequence). The CDR3 has 16 amino acids. The CDR3 here is CSARDLTGLRTDTQYF.

This chain joins TRBV6-1 and TRBJ2-5. This CDR3 is built from 12 residues. Germline V lookup: CDR1 MNHNS, CDR2 SASEGT. The CDR3 loop is CASSKGLETQYF.

The CDR3 sequence is CASSIGTGLSGELFF. The rearrangement joins TRBV11-2 to TRBJ2-2; TCRdb lists TRBD1, though no DNA is available to test this call. The CDR3 loop spans 15 amino acids. Germline CDR1 and CDR2: SGHAT and FQNNGV.

J is TRBJ2-1 and V is TRBV12-3 or TRBV12-4. The CDR3 extends over 11 amino acids. CDR3 in amino acids: CASLYYNEQFF.

The rearrangement joins TRBV5-1 to TRBJ2-3. Germline assignment: CDR1 SGHRS and CDR2 YFSETQ. This CDR3 has 14 residues. CDR3 loop: CASSILESTDTQYF.

The chain joins TRBV2 to TRBJ2-3. The CDR3 runs to 17 residues. CDR1 and CDR2 (germline): SNHLY, FYNNEI. CDR3 sequence reads: CASSDLSTFGDFDTQYF.

The chain has TRBV7-9 and TRBJ2-3; lacking DNA, the TRBD2 call made by TCRdb goes unchecked. The CDR3 consists of 15 residues. Germline loops: CDR1 SEHNR, CDR2 FQNEAQ (reference sequence). The CDR3 loop reads CASSSTSGDTDTQYF. The entire variable domain, with the rest obtained from reference TRBV7-9 and TRBJ2-3, is as follows: DTGVSQNPRHKITKRGQNVTFRCDPISEHNRLYWYRQTLGQGPEFLTYFQNEAQLEKSRLLSDRFSAERPKGSFSTLEIQRTEQGDSAMYLCASSSTSGDTDTQYFGPGTRLTVL.

The V gene is TRBV2, the J gene TRBJ1-1; TCRdb calls TRBD1, which cannot be checked without DNA. This CDR3 region has 13 residues. Germline lookup yields CDR1 SNHLY and CDR2 FYNNEI. CDR3 sequence reads: CASRTTGNTEAFF.

The chain combines TRBV6-5 with TRBJ2-1; TCRdb calls TRBD1, which cannot be checked without DNA. Germline CDR1 reads MNHEY; CDR2 reads SVGAGI. The CDR3 contains 14 residues. The CDR3: CASSRGPTSDEQFF.

This chain links TRBV13 with TRBJ1-6; TCRdb reports TRBD1, a call that lacks DNA to check it against. The CDR3 spans 17 residues. Germline CDR1 and CDR2: PRHDT and FYEKMQ (reference sequence). CDR3 region: CASSLGLRALPNSPLHF.

The chain couples TRBV7-8 to TRBJ2-3. This CDR3 spans 14 amino acids. CDR1 is SGHVS and CDR2 is FQNEAQ in the germline V gene. The chain's CDR3 is CASSFAVSTDTQYF.

The genes are TRBV5-6 and TRBJ2-1; absent DNA, TCRdb's TRBD2 call cannot be checked. This CDR3 is 15 amino acids long. Germline CDR1 SGHDT, CDR2 YYEEEE. The CDR3 is CASRVGTSAPYEQFF. Supplemented by reference TRBV5-6 and TRBJ2-1, the full variable domain reads DAGVTQSPTHLIKTRGQQVTLRCSPKSGHDTVSWYQQALGQGPQFIFQYYEEEERQRGNFPDRFSGHQFPNYSSELNVNALLLGDSALYLCASRVGTSAPYEQFFGPGTRLTVL.

This sequence joins TRBV7-6 and TRBJ2-7. The germline CDR1 and CDR2 sequences are SGHVS and FNYEAQ. This CDR3 comprises 14 residues. CDR3 sequence: CASSLVVSSYEQYF.

The rearrangement joins TRBV12-3 or TRBV12-4 to TRBJ2-1. The CDR3 consists of 16 residues. CDR3 region: CASSLAGLSSYNEQFF.

The chain recombines TRBV7-9 with TRBJ2-2; lacking DNA, the TRBD2 call made by TCRdb goes unchecked. The CDR3 runs 18 residues. Germline-derived CDR1 and CDR2 are SEHNR and FQNEAQ (reference sequence). CDR3 sequence: CASSSWTSGGLNTGELFF.

V usage is TRBV12-3 or TRBV12-4 and J usage is TRBJ2-3; the D call from TCRdb, TRBD2, cannot be confirmed without DNA. The CDR3 covers 15 residues. CDR3: CASRVGGLGSDTQYF.

This chain joins TRBV6-5 and TRBJ2-7; the D call of TRBD2 rests on TCRdb alone, since no DNA is present to check it. Germline V gene data show CDR1 as MNHEY and CDR2 as SVGAGI. The CDR3 is 16 amino acids. This CDR3 is CASRESGKVSFYEQYF.

The chain is built from TRBV25-1 and TRBJ2-1. The CDR3 is 15 amino acids. Germline V lookup: CDR1 MGHDK, CDR2 SYGVNS. CDR3 in amino acids: CASSEGLDSYNEQFF.

This chain links TRBV6-5 with TRBJ2-7; TCRdb lists TRBD2, though no DNA is available to test this call. The CDR3 spans 17 residues. Per germline, CDR1 MNHEY and CDR2 SVGAGI. CDR3 loop: CASSYSSPLAGDYEQYF.

The V call is TRBV7-9, the J call TRBJ2-1; TCRdb's assignment of TRBD2 cannot be checked, as there is no DNA. Germline CDR1 SEHNR, CDR2 FQNEAQ (reference sequence). This CDR3 is built from 15 residues. The CDR3 loop is CASSAATRAYNEQFF.

The J gene is TRBJ2-7, the V gene TRBV27; TCRdb outputs TRBD1, but without DNA this stays unchecked. The CDR3 is made up of 14 amino acids. Germline values: CDR1 MNHEY, CDR2 SMNVEV (reference sequence). Here the CDR3 reads CASSVQGFSYEQYF.

The CDR3 reads CASSPLASGFTDTQYF. The rearrangement uses TRBV2 and TRBJ2-3; TCRdb's D call, TRBD2, is unchecked because there is no DNA. The CDR3 consists of 16 residues. Germline V gene sequence: CDR1 SNHLY, CDR2 FYNNEI.

The V call is TRBV19, the J call TRBJ1-1. Germline CDR1 LNHDA, CDR2 SQIVND (reference sequence). The CDR3 totals 14 residues. The CDR3: CASSIDGESTEAFF.